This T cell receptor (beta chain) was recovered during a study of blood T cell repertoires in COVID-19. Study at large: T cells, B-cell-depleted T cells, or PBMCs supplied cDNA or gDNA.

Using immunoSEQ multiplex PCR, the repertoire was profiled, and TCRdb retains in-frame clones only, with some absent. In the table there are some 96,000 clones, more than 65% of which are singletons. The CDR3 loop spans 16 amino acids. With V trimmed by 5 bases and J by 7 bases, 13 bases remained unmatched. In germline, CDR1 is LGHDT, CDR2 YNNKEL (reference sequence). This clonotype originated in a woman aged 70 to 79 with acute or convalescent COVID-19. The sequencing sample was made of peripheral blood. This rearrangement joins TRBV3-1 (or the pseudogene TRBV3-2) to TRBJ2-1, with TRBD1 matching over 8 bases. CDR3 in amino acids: CASSFRRGTGANEQFF. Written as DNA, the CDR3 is TGTGCCAGCAGCTTCCGAAGAGGGACAGGTGCAAATGAGCAGTTCTTC.